These T cell receptor beta chains were read from a single sample in a study of metastatic and nonmetastatic thyroid tumors. MiXCR reprocessed the PCR reads for TCRdb. The sample has around 45,000 clones; around 2.9% are singletons. Sequencing was carried out using blood. The receptors here all came from a female donor with papillary thyroid cancer or a benign thyroid nodule (not recorded which). Some clones in this sample may be carry-over from other donors' samples. Both conserved end residues are part of each CDR3. The order of the fields is V gene, clone size, D gene, CDR3 protein. D genes are given only for firm matches. Clone size is given for some rows only: seen once, a few or many times, or a class if the clone is expanded.

>TRBV28|many|TRBD2
CASSLPSGRAIYEQFF
>TRBV27|few|TRBD1
CASSPFQGAQTEAFF
>TRBV20-1|.|TRBD2
CSARGRLAGGTDTQYF
>TRBV7-9|.|.
CASSLPWQPTGYTF
>TRBV10-3|many|TRBD1
CAISNTRDRPHQPQHF
>TRBV27|many|.
CASSSGTVSYNEQFF
>TRBV3-1|many|.
CASSRTAGTQGNTIYF
>TRBV6-1|many|.
CASSAGAGGNTIYF
>TRBV19|many|.
CASFFSGNTEAFF
>TRBV7-6|few|.
CASIRGHALYNEQFF
>TRBV9|many|.
CASSVGLTGRSANEQFF
>TRBV27|few|.
CASSPGGRNTDTQYF
>TRBV2|many|.
CASSEAGSEKLFF
>TRBV28|few|.
CASSLGGSENSPLHF
>TRBV27|few|TRBD1
CASSLLRGQGTGELFF
>TRBV6-2/TRBV6-3|few|.
CASSSTGLPLGTARDTQYF
>TRBV28|many|.
CASSSSSGWYGYTF
>TRBV18|many|.
CASSPSRSNTGELFF
>TRBV11-2|many|.
CASSIFPGRGLTANTGELFF
>TRBV6-2/TRBV6-3|few|.
CASSLGNNEQFF
>TRBV11-3|few|TRBD1
CASSLEDRDTDTQYF
>TRBV20-1|many|.
CSVDSSYNEQFF
>TRBV20-1|.|TRBD1
CSARLGQGLTDTQYF
>TRBV28|.|.
CASSSHREDTF
>TRBV4-2|.|.
CASSLSPKGYDTGELFF
>TRBV6-2/TRBV6-3|.|TRBD1
CASTGQADTQYF
>TRBV2|few|.
CASSGLSQRGGELFF
>TRBV27|many|.
CASSTVRGKSNYGYTF
>TRBV20-1|many|.
CSARGDLAGTDTQYF
>TRBV6-4|few|TRBD1
CASSETWTGDTEAFF
>TRBV6-1|many|.
CASSLTDSNYGYTF
>TRBV30|many|.
CAWNLGLGVLTGELFF
>TRBV6-1|few|.
CASRGNTGELFF
>TRBV28|few|TRBD2
CASSGAGGYYEQYF
>TRBV12-3/TRBV12-4|.|TRBD1
CASSSSGTGNGEKLFF
>TRBV18|many|TRBD1
CASSLTGTNEKLFF